This T cell receptor (beta chain) was obtained from a study of T cells after yellow fever vaccination. Study findings and constraints: A large majority of primary-vaccination clones showed up again after the booster (about 96% CD4, 85% to 90% CD8).

Of note for this clonotype: The antigen remains undetermined.

Via MiXCR, TCRdb re-called the 5' RACE reads, giving one row per CDR3 protein. The table shows approximately 180,000 distinct CDR3 sequences, with approximately 6.2% occurring only once. This TCR came from a man younger than 30 who received the YFV17D yellow fever vaccine. Sequenced material: CD4+ T cells sorted from PBMCs, taken on the day of the first yellow fever vaccination.

The CDR3 bases are TGCGCCAGCAGGACACAGGGTAGCACCTACAATGAGCAGTTCTTC. It encodes CASRTQGSTYNEQFF. The chain joins TRBV5-1 to TRBJ2-1, with D possibly being TRBD1 (6 bases). The germline V and J ends were trimmed by 5 bases and 2 bases, with 14 bases remaining between them. This CDR3 contains 15 residues. Germline lookup yields CDR1 SGHRS and CDR2 YFSETQ.